This T cell receptor beta chain was captured in a study of T-cell reconstitution after alpha-beta-depleted transplantation in children. A library of TCRbeta sequences, prepared with unique molecular identifiers, was generated. One entry per CDR3 protein results from TCRdb running MiXCR on the PCR reads. The repertoire holds about 870,000 distinct CDR3 sequences, less than 20% seen once, with approximately 5% in the top ten. This sequence originates from a male patient under 18 who had a stem cell transplant for acute lymphoblastic leukemia, so the T cells may come from the graft donor. This sample comprised PBMCs, mostly from graft donor cells, obtained 360 days after TCRalphabeta/CD19-depleted stem cell transplant.

In DNA form, the CDR3 reads TGCGCCAGCAGCTTGGACAGTTCTTACTACGAGCAGTACTTC. Encoded protein: CASSLDSSYYEQYF. V is TRBV5-1 and J is TRBJ2-7; no definite D call. The CDR3 consists of 14 residues. The germline V gene has CDR1 SGHRS and CDR2 YFSETQ. The V end was cut by 0 bases, the J end by 3 bases, with 10 bases between.